Below are 7 T cell receptor beta chains sequenced from a single sample in a study of follicular helper T cells after annual influenza vaccination. Profiled with immunoSEQ multiplex PCR; TCRdb holds only in-frame clones, not every one. The table records more than 8,000 clones, roughly 80% of them present only once. Time point noted: 2015-2016 season, pre-vaccination. This sample comprised CXCR5+ CD38- circulating T follicular helper cells from blood, obtained on the day of influenza vaccination. This sample's subset: circulating Tfh, non-naive CD4+CXCR5+PD-1+ (ICOS+CD38+ or ICOS-CD38-). These receptors were collected from an adult who received the influenza vaccine.

The rearrangement links TRBV5-1 to TRBJ1-1; D is perhaps TRBD1 (5 bases). The length of the CDR3 is 14 residues. V lost 4 bases, J lost 8 bases, and 18 bases lay in between. The germline gives CDR1 SGHRS, CDR2 YFSETQ. The CDR3: CASSGGSGGDEAFF. In DNA form, the CDR3 reads TGCGCCAGCAGCGGTGGGAGTGGTGGGGACGAAGCTTTCTTT.

This chain links TRBV10-1 with TRBJ2-2; 8 bases are a match to TRBD1. This CDR3 is 16 amino acids long. Unmatched junction bases numbered 9, after V lost 2 bases and J lost 7 bases. Germline V CDR1 and CDR2: WNHNN, SYGVQD (reference sequence). For the CDR3, the DNA is TGCGCCAGCAGTGAGACCGGACAGGGCCGATTCGGGGAGCTGTTTTTT. Protein: CASSETGQGRFGELFF.

This clone was detected only a few times. This chain connects TRBV28 to TRBJ1-5; tentatively, D is TRBD1 (5 bases). Per germline, CDR1 MDHEN and CDR2 SYDVKM. The CDR3 is 16 residues long. The ends were cut back, 4 bases at V and 6 bases at J, with 19 bases in the middle. The CDR3 DNA reads TGTGCCAGCAGTTCTCATAAAGGGGCCGCTGGTCAGCCCCAGCATTTT. Its protein is CASSSHKGAAGQPQHF.

The DNA for the CDR3 is TGTGCCAGCAGTAAACAGGGGACTGACACAGATACGCAGTATTTT. This gives the protein CASSKQGTDTDTQYF. The V call is TRBV6-6, the J call TRBJ2-3; TRBD1 is a possible D gene (7 bases). CDR1 MNHNY and CDR2 SVGAGI come from the germline V gene (reference sequence). Trimming pared 5 bases from V and 2 bases from J, leaving 14 bases between. This CDR3 region has 15 residues.

The V call is TRBV27, the J call TRBJ2-2, with 14 bases identical to TRBD2. CDR1 and CDR2 (germline): MNHEY, SMNVEV (reference sequence). The CDR3 spans 21 residues. V trimming: 5 bases; J trimming: 0 bases; junction bases outside the gene matches: 14. This CDR3 is CASSLGRGGTSGRPNTGELFF. For the CDR3, the DNA is TGTGCCAGCAGTCTTGGACGAGGTGGGACTAGCGGGAGACCGAACACCGGGGAGCTGTTTTTT.

This clone was detected a few times. J is TRBJ1-5 and V is TRBV6-1, with 8 bases that match TRBD1. V dropped 9 bases and J dropped 5; count of bases not matched to a gene: 6. Germline V gives CDR1 MNHNS, CDR2 SASEGT. This CDR3 has 13 residues. The CDR3 region is CASAGTGDQPQHF. The CDR3 DNA follows: TGTGCCAGTGCCGGGACAGGAGATCAGCCCCAGCATTTT.

The chain joins TRBV5-1 to TRBJ2-7, with 9 bases fitting TRBD1. This CDR3 region has 17 residues. The germline V gene encodes CDR1 SGHRS and CDR2 YFSETQ. After removal of 1 base from V and 5 bases from J, the junction contained 13 bases not matched to a gene. CDR3 in amino acids: CASSLREQGAGVDEQYF. The CDR3 DNA is TGCGCCAGCAGCTTGCGGGAACAGGGGGCAGGGGTTGACGAGCAGTACTTC.